This T cell receptor (beta chain) was sequenced during a study of blood T cell repertoires in COVID-19. The assay was immunoSEQ multiplex PCR, and TCRdb's table has in-frame clones only and misses some. The sample lists hundreds of thousands of clones; 80% to 90% were seen once. Germline loops: CDR1 SGHVS, CDR2 FQNEAQ. J gave up 6 bases and V 4 bases, and 11 bases lay outside the gene matches. This CDR3 contains 16 residues. The chain uses TRBV7-8 and TRBJ2-7; 11 positions agree with TRBD2. Sequenced: peripheral blood. The sequence was collected from a man between 18 and 35 years old with COVID-19, enrolled during active disease. The CDR3 loop reads CASSYLVGLAAGEQYF. In nucleotides, the CDR3 is TGTGCCAGCAGCTACTTAGTGGGACTAGCGGCGGGCGAGCAGTACTTC.